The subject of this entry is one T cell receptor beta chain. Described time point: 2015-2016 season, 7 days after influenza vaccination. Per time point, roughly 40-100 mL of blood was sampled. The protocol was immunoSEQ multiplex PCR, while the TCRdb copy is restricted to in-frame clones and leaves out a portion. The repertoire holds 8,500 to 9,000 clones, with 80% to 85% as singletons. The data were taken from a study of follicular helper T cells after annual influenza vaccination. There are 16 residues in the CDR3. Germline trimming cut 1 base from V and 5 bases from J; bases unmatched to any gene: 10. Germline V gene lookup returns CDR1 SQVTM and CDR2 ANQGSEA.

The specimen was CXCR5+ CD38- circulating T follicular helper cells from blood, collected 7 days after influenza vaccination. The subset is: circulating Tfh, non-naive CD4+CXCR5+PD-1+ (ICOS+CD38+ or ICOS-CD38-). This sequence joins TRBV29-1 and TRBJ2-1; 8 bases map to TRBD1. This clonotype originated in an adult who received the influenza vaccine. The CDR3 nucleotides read TGCAGCGTTGAAGGTGGAAACAGGGGGACCCACAATGAGCAGTTCTTC. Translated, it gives CSVEGGNRGTHNEQFF.